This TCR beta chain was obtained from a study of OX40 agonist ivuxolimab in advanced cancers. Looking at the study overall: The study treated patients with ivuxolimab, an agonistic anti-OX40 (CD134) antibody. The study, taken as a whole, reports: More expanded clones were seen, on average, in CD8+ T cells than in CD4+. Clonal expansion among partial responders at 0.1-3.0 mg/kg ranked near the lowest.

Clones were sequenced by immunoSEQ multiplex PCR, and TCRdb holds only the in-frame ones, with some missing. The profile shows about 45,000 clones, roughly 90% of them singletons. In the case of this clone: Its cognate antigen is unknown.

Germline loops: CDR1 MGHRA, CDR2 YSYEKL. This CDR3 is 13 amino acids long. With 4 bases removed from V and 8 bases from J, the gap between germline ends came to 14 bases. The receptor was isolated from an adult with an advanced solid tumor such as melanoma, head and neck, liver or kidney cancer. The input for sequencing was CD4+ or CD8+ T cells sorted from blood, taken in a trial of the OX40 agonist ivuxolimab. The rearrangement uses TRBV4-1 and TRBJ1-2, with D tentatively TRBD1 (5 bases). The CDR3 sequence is CASSRGQGEGYTF. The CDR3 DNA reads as TGCGCCAGCAGCCGTGGGCAGGGCGAGGGCTACACCTTC.